These 18 T cell receptor beta chains were sequenced from one sample in a study of blood T cell repertoires in COVID-19. Generated by immunoSEQ multiplex PCR, the TCRdb table keeps only in-frame clones and is missing some. The sample yields 300,000 or so clones, around four fifths seen once. What was sequenced was peripheral blood. These receptors came from a woman in her 50s with acute or convalescent COVID-19.

The J gene is TRBJ2-2, the V gene TRBV6-1; D call uncertain. The CDR3 has 17 amino acids. V dropped 0 bases and J dropped 1 base, with 12 bases sitting between them. CDR1 and CDR2 (germline): MNHNS, SASEGT. CDR3 DNA sequence: TGTGCCAGCAGTGAAGCGCTATATTCGGGGAACACCGGGGAGCTGTTTTTT. As protein: CASSEALYSGNTGELFF.

This clone has just one count. The J gene is TRBJ2-3, the V gene TRBV18; 8 bases are shared with TRBD2. The CDR3 runs 15 residues. CDR1 and CDR2 from the germline V gene are KGHSH and LQKENI. Losses at the gene ends were 3 bases for V and 6 bases for J; bases not matched to a gene: 8. The CDR3 loop is CASSPRGGLGDTQYF. Here the CDR3 DNA reads TGTGCCAGCTCACCTCGGGGGGGCCTCGGTGATACGCAGTATTTT.

The V call is TRBV5-4, the J call TRBJ2-3; no firm D call. The CDR3 is 12 amino acids. Trimming removed 3 bases from V and 7 bases from J, with 9 bases in between. Germline V gene data show CDR1 as SGHNT and CDR2 as YYREEE (reference sequence). CDR3 amino acids: CASSSDTNTQYF. Written as DNA, the CDR3 is TGTGCCAGCAGCTCCGACACGAATACGCAGTATTTT.

The chain uses TRBV20-1 and TRBJ2-1; no firm D call. There are 12 residues in the CDR3. Trimming pared 3 bases from V and 6 bases from J, leaving 9 bases between. Germline CDR1 reads DFQATT; CDR2 reads SNEGSKA (reference sequence). Here the CDR3 DNA reads TGCAGTGCTAGTATTGGCGGCAATGAGCAGTTCTTC. Protein sequence: CSASIGGNEQFF.

The rearrangement links TRBV27 to TRBJ2-1; D possibly corresponds to TRBD1 (6 bases). The V and J ends lost 6 bases and 9 bases respectively, with 18 bases between them. CDR3 size: 14 residues. Germline CDR1 MNHEY, CDR2 SMNVEV (reference sequence). CDR3 sequence reads: CASRLTGPPGEQFF. CDR3 DNA sequence: TGTGCCAGCAGGCTGACAGGCCCTCCCGGTGAGCAGTTCTTC.

V and J are TRBV5-5 and TRBJ1-6; no reliable D call. V was pared by 1 base and J by 11 bases, with 22 bases between. This CDR3 is 17 amino acids long. CDR1 SGHKS and CDR2 YYEKEE come from the germline V gene (reference sequence). CDR3 residues: CASSLQLTGSSGTPLHF. The CDR3 region has the DNA TGTGCCAGCAGCTTGCAATTGACGGGGTCCTCCGGGACACCCCTCCACTTT.

DNA for the CDR3: TGCGCCGGGAGTCCGACGACAGGGGCCAACGTCCTGACTTTC. Translated: CAGSPTTGANVLTF. The gene calls are TRBV5-1 and TRBJ2-6; perhaps TRBD2 as D (5 bases). CDR3 size: 14 residues. Per the germline V gene, CDR1 is SGHRS and CDR2 is YFSETQ. V was clipped by 10 bases and J by 4 bases, with 15 bases between them. Based on the CDR3 plus reference TRBV5-1 and TRBJ2-6, the full variable domain is KAGVTQTPRYLIKTRGQQVTLSCSPISGHRSVSWYQQTPGQGLQFLFEYFSETQRNKGNFPGRFSGRQFSNSRSEMNVSTLELGDSALYLCAGSPTTGANVLTFGAGSRLTVL.

V is TRBV19 and J is TRBJ2-6, with no clear D. The CDR3 sequence is 15 residues long. Germline V lookup: CDR1 LNHDA, CDR2 SQIVND (reference sequence). Trimming pared 6 bases from V and 2 bases from J, leaving 11 bases between. This CDR3 reads CASRNRQAGANVLTF. In DNA form, the CDR3 reads TGTGCCAGTAGGAACCGGCAGGCTGGGGCCAACGTCCTGACTTTC.

This sequence joins TRBV19 and TRBJ2-1; TRBD2 matches at 10 bases. CDR1 is LNHDA, CDR2 SQIVND, per germline (reference sequence). The CDR3 sequence is 16 residues long. The ends lost 3 bases at V and 7 bases at J; junction bases unmatched: 9. The CDR3 region is CASSMASGGLKNEQFF. In DNA, the CDR3 is TGTGCCAGTAGTATGGCTAGCGGGGGCCTGAAGAATGAGCAGTTCTTC.

This clone was seen only a few times. The rearrangement links TRBV11-2 to TRBJ1-2; 8 bases are shared with TRBD1. CDR3 length: 13 amino acids. V lost 3 bases, J lost 8 bases, and 5 bases stayed unmatched. Looked up from germline, CDR1 is SGHAT and CDR2 is FQNNGV. The CDR3 region has the DNA TGTGCCAGCAGCTTGAGGACAGGGTACGGCTACACCTTC. This sequence encodes CASSLRTGYGYTF.

The CDR3: CASSLLEGGTEAFF. Written as DNA, the CDR3 is TGCGCCAGCAGCTTGTTAGAGGGTGGCACTGAAGCTTTCTTT. V gene TRBV5-1 combines with J gene TRBJ1-1; no clear D gene. This CDR3 comprises 14 residues. Germline assignment: CDR1 SGHRS and CDR2 YFSETQ. V dropped 1 base and J dropped 4 bases, with 11 bases sitting between them.

This chain connects TRBV5-1 to TRBJ2-7; 7 nucleotides agree with TRBD1. This CDR3 contains 14 residues. J gave up 1 base and V 5 bases, and 6 bases lay outside the gene matches. CDR1 and CDR2 (germline): SGHRS, YFSETQ. CDR3: CASRPGQTSYEQYF. In DNA, the CDR3 is TGCGCCAGCAGACCGGGACAGACATCCTACGAGCAGTACTTC.

This clone was counted once. V and J are TRBV9 and TRBJ1-2, with 8 bases fitting TRBD1. Germline V gives CDR1 SGDLS, CDR2 YYNGEE. The ends lost 3 bases at V and 7 bases at J; junction bases unmatched: 14. The CDR3 length is 16 residues. The CDR3 DNA reads TGTGCCAGCAGCGATCAAAGGACAGGGTGGTCGTCTGGCTACACCTTC. This codes for CASSDQRTGWSSGYTF.

J is TRBJ1-5 and V is TRBV6-5, with D hard to call. Germline-derived CDR1 and CDR2 are MNHEY and SVGAGI. Trimming removed 0 bases at V and 7 bases at J, with 7 bases between. This CDR3 contains 13 residues. CDR3: CASSYSSVQPQHF. The CDR3 coding sequence is TGTGCCAGCAGTTACTCCAGCGTGCAGCCCCAGCATTTT.

The chain employs TRBV5-6 and TRBJ1-2; a weak D match, TRBD1 (5 bases). The V end was cut by 2 bases, the J end by 8 bases, with 16 bases between. The CDR3 is 14 amino acids. Germline CDR1 and CDR2: SGHDT and YYEEEE. The CDR3 loop reads CASSFGGLSRGYTF. The CDR3 DNA follows: TGTGCCAGCAGCTTCGGGGGGTTGTCGAGAGGCTACACCTTC.

This sequence joins TRBV27 and TRBJ1-2; 9 bases are a match to TRBD1. Germline V gives CDR1 MNHEY, CDR2 SMNVEV (reference sequence). This CDR3 is 14 amino acids long. V lost 4 bases, J lost 4 bases, and 4 bases stayed unmatched. CDR3 bases: TGTGCCAGCAGTTCTACACAGGGGGCCTATGGCTACACCTTC. This codes for CASSSTQGAYGYTF.

The rearrangement joins TRBV27 to TRBJ1-1; D remains unclear. Germline V gene sequence: CDR1 MNHEY, CDR2 SMNVEV (reference sequence). Deletions cut 5 bases from V and 0 bases from J, with 7 bases between. CDR3 length: 13 amino acids. CDR3 sequence (DNA): TGTGCCAGCAGTCCAGGAATGAACACTGAAGCTTTCTTT. Encoded protein: CASSPGMNTEAFF.

The rearrangement links TRBV11-2 to TRBJ2-1; 9 bases agree with TRBD2. The V segment lost 5 bases and the J segment 3 bases; nucleotides outside the gene matches: 5. The length of the CDR3 is 15 residues. Per the germline V gene, CDR1 is SGHAT and CDR2 is FQNNGV. CDR3 in amino acids: CASSPTSGLYNEQFF. The CDR3 nucleotides read TGTGCCAGCAGCCCGACTAGCGGCCTCTACAATGAGCAGTTCTTC.